The 25 T cell receptor beta chains listed next were all sequenced from one sample in a study of blood T cell repertoires in COVID-19. Clones were read by immunoSEQ multiplex PCR, and TCRdb kept only the in-frame ones, dropping some. This sample has around 300,000 clones, with about 90% found just once. Sequencing was performed on PBMCs or T cells enriched from blood (not recorded which). The receptors here all came from a woman in her twenties or thirties who had recovered from COVID-19.

This clone was seen ten or more times. CDR3 amino acids: CASSLSGGTYNEQFF. The CDR3 DNA reads TGTGCCAGCAGCTTAAGCGGCGGGACCTACAATGAGCAGTTCTTC. This chain joins TRBV7-3 and TRBJ2-1, with a weak D call TRBD2 (6 bases). Trimming took 1 base from V and 2 from J, leaving 9 bases between them. CDR3 length: 15 residues. CDR1 is SGHTA, CDR2 FQGTGA, per germline. The complete variable domain, with remaining parts taken from reference TRBV7-3 and TRBJ2-1, reads GAGVSQTPSNKVTEKGKYVELRCDPISGHTALYWYRQSLGQGPEFLIYFQGTGAADDSGLPNDRFFAVRPEGSVSTLKIQRTERGDSAVYLCASSLSGGTYNEQFFGPGTRLTVL.

The chain links TRBV5-1 to TRBJ2-3; the match to TRBD2 covers 8 bases. The J segment lost 2 bases and the V segment lost 0 bases, leaving 2 bases of the junction unmatched. Germline CDR1 and CDR2: SGHRS and YFSETQ. This CDR3 has 15 amino acids. In DNA, the CDR3 is TGCGCCAGCAGCTTGGGTAGCGGGGACACAGATACGCAGTATTTT. Residues: CASSLGSGDTDTQYF.

This chain connects TRBV5-1 to TRBJ2-5; TRBD2 might be the D (6 bases). Trimming left V 4 bases short and J 6 bases short, with 22 bases between. Germline assignment: CDR1 SGHRS and CDR2 YFSETQ. There are 16 residues in the CDR3. The CDR3 spells CASSASGTRFLQTQYF. For the CDR3, the DNA is TGCGCCAGCAGCGCCTCGGGGACTCGGTTTTTGCAGACCCAGTACTTC.

The rearrangement uses TRBV3-1 (or the pseudogene TRBV3-2) and TRBJ1-1, with a weak D call TRBD1 (5 bases). The V gene's germline CDR1 is LGHDT and CDR2 YNNKEL (reference sequence). The CDR3 totals 16 residues. V lost 1 base to trimming and J lost 0 bases, with 12 bases between them. In DNA form, the CDR3 reads TGTGCCAGCAGCCAAGGACAGACTCTATTGAACACTGAAGCTTTCTTT. Translating gives CASSQGQTLLNTEAFF.

V usage is TRBV1 and J usage is TRBJ2-7; the DNA was not compared with TRBD1, the D call given in the table. TRBV1 is described as a pseudogene. The CDR3 covers 18 residues. CDR3 bases: TGCACCAGCAGCCAAGGCGTGAGAGGGACAGGGGATCCGGGCGAGCAGTACTTC. It is translated as CTSSQGVRGTGDPGEQYF.

V usage is TRBV9 and J usage is TRBJ2-1; D call uncertain. This CDR3 has 14 amino acids. The germline V gene has CDR1 SGDLS and CDR2 YYNGEE. Trimming shortened V by 1 base and J by 8 bases, and 13 bases separated the two germline ends. CDR3: CASSVPSSLDEQFF. The CDR3 DNA follows: TGTGCCAGCAGCGTACCCTCGTCCTTAGATGAGCAGTTCTTC. The whole variable domain, filled in from reference TRBV9 and TRBJ2-1, reads DSGVTQTPKHLITATGQRVTLRCSPRSGDLSVYWYQQSLDQGLQFLIQYYNGEERAKGNILERFSAQQFPDLHSELNLSSLELGDSALYFCASSVPSSLDEQFFGPGTRLTVL.

This clone was detected only once. This chain links TRBV11-3 with TRBJ2-1, with 7 positions matching TRBD2. Germline V lookup: CDR1 SGHNT, CDR2 YENEEA. The CDR3 contains 16 residues. The J segment lost 3 bases and the V segment lost 0 bases, leaving 5 bases of the junction unmatched. CDR3 sequence: CASSLDTGGYYNEQFF. The CDR3 DNA is TGTGCCAGCAGCTTAGACACGGGAGGCTACTACAATGAGCAGTTCTTC.

The chain carries TRBV5-4 and TRBJ2-7; 7 bases line up with TRBD2. CDR1 is SGHNT and CDR2 is YYREEE in the germline V gene (reference sequence). CDR3 length: 16 residues. Trimming cost V 4 bases and J 2 bases; bases outside gene matches: 12. CDR3 loop: CASSTPEAGEPYEQYF. CDR3 coding DNA: TGTGCCAGCAGCACCCCTGAGGCGGGAGAACCCTACGAGCAGTACTTC.

The gene calls are TRBV19 and TRBJ2-1; D not resolved. CDR1 is LNHDA and CDR2 is SQIVND in the germline V gene (reference sequence). V was clipped by 5 bases and J by 0 bases, with 11 bases between them. The CDR3 has 15 residues. The CDR3 DNA reads TGTGCCAGTAGTCGTGGGCAGAGCTCCTACAATGAGCAGTTCTTC. Its translation: CASSRGQSSYNEQFF. The full variable domain, rest sourced from reference TRBV19 and TRBJ2-1, is DGGITQSPKYLFRKEGQNVTLSCEQNLNHDAMYWYRQDPGQGLRLIYYSQIVNDFQKGDIAEGYSVSREKKESFPLTVTSAQKNPTAFYLCASSRGQSSYNEQFFGPGTRLTVL.

The gene calls are TRBV30 and TRBJ2-5; D is possibly TRBD1 (7 bases). CDR1 is GTSNPN, CDR2 SVGIG, per germline (reference sequence). The CDR3 contains 13 residues. Trimming took off 1 base at V and 4 bases at J, with 10 bases between the two ends. In DNA form, the CDR3 reads TGTGCCTGGAGTGGGCAGGGGGGAGAGACCCAGTACTTC. This sequence encodes CAWSGQGGETQYF.

This chain connects TRBV13 to TRBJ1-1, with TRBD1 matching 10 bases. Germline V gives CDR1 PRHDT, CDR2 FYEKMQ (reference sequence). Germline trimming cut 8 bases from V and 0 bases from J; bases unmatched to any gene: 15. The CDR3 sequence is 18 residues long. The CDR3 loop reads CASLPRRDRGWMNTEAFF. In DNA, the CDR3 is TGTGCCAGCCTTCCACGCCGGGACAGGGGTTGGATGAACACTGAAGCTTTCTTT. Filled out from reference TRBV13 and TRBJ1-1, the complete variable domain reads AAGVIQSPRHLIKEKRETATLKCYPIPRHDTVYWYQQGPGQDPQFLISFYEKMQSDKGSIPDRFSAQQFSDYHSELNMSSLELGDSALYFCASLPRRDRGWMNTEAFFGQGTRLTVV.

This sequence joins TRBV19 and TRBJ1-1, with 8 bases that match TRBD1. Trimming at V came to 5 bases and at J to 2 bases, leaving 10 bases not matched to a gene. The CDR3 runs to 16 residues. Germline V gene lookup returns CDR1 LNHDA and CDR2 SQIVND (reference sequence). The CDR3 loop reads CASSPRDRGINTEAFF. Written as DNA, the CDR3 is TGTGCCAGTAGTCCGCGTGACAGGGGAATAAACACTGAAGCTTTCTTT.

The chain has TRBV5-6 and TRBJ2-7, with D possibly being TRBD2 (5 bases). The CDR3 runs to 12 residues. Germline-derived CDR1 and CDR2 are SGHDT and YYEEEE. V shed 1 base and J shed 3 bases, with 5 bases lying between them. The CDR3 protein is CASSLRGYEQYF. The CDR3 DNA follows: TGTGCCAGCAGCTTGCGGGGCTACGAGCAGTACTTC.

The chain combines TRBV9 with TRBJ1-1; a possible D gene is TRBD1 (6 bases). V lost 0 bases, J lost 7 bases, and 13 bases lay in between. The CDR3 extends over 14 amino acids. The germline V gene encodes CDR1 SGDLS and CDR2 YYNGEE. The CDR3 coding sequence is TGTGCCAGCAGCGTAGAGGGGTCAGGGGTTGAAGCTTTCTTT. It yields the protein CASSVEGSGVEAFF. The complete variable domain, with remaining parts taken from reference TRBV9 and TRBJ1-1, reads DSGVTQTPKHLITATGQRVTLRCSPRSGDLSVYWYQQSLDQGLQFLIQYYNGEERAKGNILERFSAQQFPDLHSELNLSSLELGDSALYFCASSVEGSGVEAFFGQGTRLTVV.

The V and J genes are TRBV18 and TRBJ1-2, with 7 bases that match TRBD1. This CDR3 region has 17 residues. Trimming took 5 bases from V and 2 from J; bases not matched to a gene: 14. From germline, CDR1 is KGHSH and CDR2 LQKENI. CDR3 region: CASSAIGQDYFNYGYTF. The CDR3 DNA reads as TGTGCCAGCTCAGCCATCGGACAGGACTACTTCAACTATGGCTACACCTTC.

This clone was seen only a few times. As DNA, the CDR3 is TGTGCCAGCAGTTACTCGGCGGGCCGGGAGACCCAGTACTTC. It is translated as CASSYSAGRETQYF. V gene TRBV6-5 combines with J gene TRBJ2-5; D might be TRBD2 (5 bases). The CDR3 covers 14 residues. Germline V CDR1 and CDR2: MNHEY, SVGAGI. Between the trimmed V and J ends, which lost 0 bases and 5 bases, there was a span of 10 bases.

The chain employs TRBV3-1 (or the pseudogene TRBV3-2) and TRBJ2-2; 11 positions agree with TRBD2. The CDR3 totals 16 residues. The germline V gene has CDR1 LGHDT and CDR2 YNNKEL (reference sequence). The trim removed 1 base at V and 5 bases at J, leaving 3 bases unmatched. The CDR3 sequence is CASSQVGLADTGELFF. CDR3 nucleotide sequence: TGTGCCAGCAGCCAAGTGGGACTAGCGGATACCGGGGAGCTGTTTTTT.

The chain carries TRBV5-6 and TRBJ2-1, with D perhaps matching TRBD1 (6 bases). Germline lookup yields CDR1 SGHDT and CDR2 YYEEEE. The V and J ends lost 4 bases and 4 bases respectively, with 15 bases between them. This CDR3 comprises 15 residues. The CDR3 region has the DNA TGTGCCAGCAGCGCCCGGACAGCGGTGTACAATGAGCAGTTCTTC. Residues: CASSARTAVYNEQFF.

This chain connects TRBV2 to TRBJ2-2, with a tentative D call TRBD2 (5 bases). The V gene's germline CDR1 is SNHLY and CDR2 FYNNEI. V shed 7 bases and J shed 4 bases, with 13 bases lying between them. The CDR3 spans 14 residues. In DNA, the CDR3 is TGTGCCAGCAAGGATAGGACTCTCACCGGGGAGCTGTTTTTT. This gives the protein CASKDRTLTGELFF.

The chain couples TRBV5-4 to TRBJ1-1; 7 nucleotides line up with TRBD1. The CDR3 is made up of 12 amino acids. Per germline, CDR1 SGHNT and CDR2 YYREEE (reference sequence). J gave up 7 bases and V 4 bases, and 4 bases lay outside the gene matches. The CDR3 DNA reads as TGTGCCAGCAGCCCGGACAGGATTGAAGCTTTCTTT. Translation: CASSPDRIEAFF.

J is TRBJ2-3 and V is TRBV3-1 (or the pseudogene TRBV3-2); 7 nucleotides match TRBD2. The CDR3 loop spans 17 amino acids. V trimming: 0 bases; J trimming: 0 bases; junction bases outside the gene matches: 6. Germline V gives CDR1 LGHDT, CDR2 YNNKEL (reference sequence). CDR3 region: CASSQENWRGSTDTQYF. As DNA, the CDR3 is TGTGCCAGCAGCCAAGAAAATTGGCGGGGGAGCACAGATACGCAGTATTTT.

V is TRBV5-1 and J is TRBJ1-1; tentative D call: TRBD1 (6 bases). The germline CDR1 and CDR2 sequences are SGHRS and YFSETQ. The CDR3 is 16 residues long. V shed 4 bases and J shed 0 bases, with 16 bases lying between them. Here the CDR3 reads CASSLGQLQMNTEAFF. The CDR3 nucleotides are TGCGCCAGCAGCCTCGGACAGCTACAAATGAACACTGAAGCTTTCTTT. The whole variable domain, filled in from reference TRBV5-1 and TRBJ1-1, reads KAGVTQTPRYLIKTRGQQVTLSCSPISGHRSVSWYQQTPGQGLQFLFEYFSETQRNKGNFPGRFSGRQFSNSRSEMNVSTLELGDSALYLCASSLGQLQMNTEAFFGQGTRLTVV.

The chain recombines TRBV5-4 with TRBJ2-7; 7 nucleotides align to TRBD1. The CDR3 runs to 14 residues. V shed 4 bases, J shed 2 bases, and the junction held 6 bases outside the gene matches. Germline lookup yields CDR1 SGHNT and CDR2 YYREEE (reference sequence). CDR3 DNA: TGTGCCAGCAGCACGACAGGGCTAGCCTACGAGCAGTACTTC. This translates into CASSTTGLAYEQYF.

The V call is TRBV5-5, the J call TRBJ2-1; 10 positions agree with TRBD2. J gave up 5 bases and V 1 base, and 3 bases lay outside the gene matches. Germline V gene lookup returns CDR1 SGHKS and CDR2 YYEKEE (reference sequence). The CDR3 sequence is 15 residues long. This chain's CDR3 is CASSLSLAGDNEQFF. Here the CDR3 DNA reads TGTGCCAGCAGCTTGTCCCTAGCGGGGGACAATGAGCAGTTCTTC.

The chain couples TRBV5-1 to TRBJ2-3, with 11 positions matching TRBD2. Per germline, CDR1 SGHRS and CDR2 YFSETQ. V lost 0 bases to trimming and J lost 7 bases; unmatched junction nucleotides: 7. CDR3 size: 16 residues. The CDR3 region is CASSLGEVAGGHTQYF. The DNA of the CDR3 is TGCGCCAGCAGCTTGGGAGAAGTAGCGGGAGGGCATACGCAGTATTTT.